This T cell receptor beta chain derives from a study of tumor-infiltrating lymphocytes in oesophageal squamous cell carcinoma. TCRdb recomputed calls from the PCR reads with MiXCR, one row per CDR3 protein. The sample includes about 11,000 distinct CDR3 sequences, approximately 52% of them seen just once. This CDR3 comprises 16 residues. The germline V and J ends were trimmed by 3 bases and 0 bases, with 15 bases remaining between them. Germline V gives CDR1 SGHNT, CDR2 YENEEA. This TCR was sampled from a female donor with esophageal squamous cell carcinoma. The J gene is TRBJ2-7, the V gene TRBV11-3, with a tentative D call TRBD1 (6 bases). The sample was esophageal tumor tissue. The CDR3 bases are TGTGCCAGCAGCTTCAGGACAGAACTAAGCTCCTACGAGCAGTACTTC. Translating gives CASSFRTELSSYEQYF.